This entry lists 11 T cell receptor beta chains sequenced from one sample in a study of T cell repertoires in cytomegalovirus infection. TCRdb redid the calling of the reads with MiXCR, one entry per CDR3 protein. Among about 260,000 distinct CDR3 sequences listed, 8% to 9.5% were seen once. Sample: PBMCs. Every receptor here comes from a human donor in good health (CMV status not recorded). Some clones in this sample may be carry-over from other donors' samples.

This clonotype was recorded at least ten times. The V and J genes are TRBV7-2 and TRBJ1-6; tentatively, D is TRBD1 (5 bases). The CDR3 length is 15 residues. The V gene lost 4 bases and the J gene lost 5 bases, with 12 bases spanning the gap. CDR1 SGHTA and CDR2 FQGNSA come from the germline V gene. The CDR3 sequence: CASSSGHKNNSPLHF. Here the CDR3 DNA reads TGTGCCAGCAGCTCCGGACACAAAAATAATTCACCCCTCCACTTT. The whole variable domain, remainder taken from reference TRBV7-2 and TRBJ1-6, is GAGVSQSPSNKVTEKGKDVELRCDPISGHTALYWYRQSLGQGLEFLIYFQGNSAPDKSGLPSDRFSAERTGGSVSTLTIQRTQQEDSAVYLCASSSGHKNNSPLHFGNGTRLTVT.

This clonotype was observed at least ten times. V and J are TRBV6-1 and TRBJ2-7, with D perhaps TRBD1 (6 bases). The CDR3 loop spans 15 amino acids. Germline-derived CDR1 and CDR2 are MNHNS and SASEGT. Trimming removed 4 bases at V and 2 bases at J, with 15 bases between. CDR3 residues: CASSVNTGPPYEQYF. In DNA, the CDR3 is TGTGCCAGCAGTGTAAACACAGGGCCTCCCTACGAGCAGTACTTC.

This clonotype occurred many times. The rearrangement joins TRBV7-2 to TRBJ2-3; the D gene is possibly TRBD2 (5 bases). The CDR3 runs 13 residues. V dropped 1 base and J dropped 6 bases, with 8 bases sitting between them. Germline V gene sequence: CDR1 SGHTA, CDR2 FQGNSA. The CDR3 loop reads CASSLERRDTQYF. The DNA of the CDR3 is TGTGCCAGCAGCTTAGAGCGGCGGGATACGCAGTATTTT.

This clonotype was observed a few times. V gene TRBV20-1 combines with J gene TRBJ1-4; possibly TRBD1 for D (5 bases). The germline V gene has CDR1 DFQATT and CDR2 SNEGSKA (reference sequence). This CDR3 has 14 residues. Trimming cost V 6 bases and J 5 bases, with 16 bases left between them. CDR3 loop: CSAAPAGLNEKLFF. CDR3 DNA sequence: TGCAGTGCGGCGCCCGCGGGGCTGAATGAAAAACTGTTTTTT.

This clonotype was detected only a few times. The chain carries TRBV5-1 and TRBJ1-3, with no clear D. Trimming cost V 2 bases and J 3 bases, with 12 bases left between them. This CDR3 is built from 15 residues. CDR1 and CDR2 (germline): SGHRS, YFSETQ. The CDR3 here is CASSFNVAIGNTIYF. Written as DNA, the CDR3 is TGCGCCAGCAGCTTCAACGTAGCGATTGGAAACACCATATATTTT.

This clonotype was picked up many times. The rearrangement links TRBV7-2 to TRBJ1-6, with D tentatively TRBD1 (5 bases). The V gene's germline CDR1 is SGHTA and CDR2 FQGNSA. V gave up 0 bases and J gave up 7 bases, with 13 bases separating them. The CDR3 has 16 amino acids. This CDR3 reads CASSLAGVRGNSPLHF. The CDR3 region has the DNA TGTGCCAGCAGCTTAGCAGGGGTAAGAGGGAATTCACCCCTCCACTTT.

This chain links TRBV6-1 with TRBJ1-1; 7 bases are shared with TRBD1. Trimming at V came to 6 bases and at J to 3 bases, leaving 4 bases not matched to a gene. Germline V gives CDR1 MNHNS, CDR2 SASEGT. The CDR3 sequence is 13 residues long. This CDR3 is CASRPDRDTEAFF. The CDR3 DNA sequence: TGTGCCAGCAGGCCAGACAGGGACACTGAAGCTTTCTTT.

This clonotype was seen more than once but under ten times. V and J are TRBV12-3 or TRBV12-4 and TRBJ2-7, with 8 bases matching TRBD2. This CDR3 contains 11 residues. Losses at the gene ends were 7 bases for V and 6 bases for J; bases not matched to a gene: 2. CDR3 protein: CASKAGVEQYF. The CDR3, as DNA: TGTGCCAGCAAAGCGGGAGTCGAGCAGTACTTC.

The gene calls are TRBV3-1 and TRBJ1-2, with TRBD1 matching over 8 bases. CDR3 length: 14 residues. Germline CDR1 LGHDT, CDR2 YNNKEL (reference sequence). V shed 5 bases, J shed 7 bases, and the junction held 9 bases outside the gene matches. As DNA, the CDR3 is TGTGCCAGCAGCGGCGGGGGTCAGGGGGCTGGCTACACCTTC. The encoded protein is CASSGGGQGAGYTF. Complete variable domain (other parts from reference TRBV3-1 and TRBJ1-2): DTAVSQTPKYLVTQMGNDKSIKCEQNLGHDTMYWYKQDSKKFLKIMFSYNNKELIINETVPNRFSPKSPDKAHLNLHINSLELGDSAVYFCASSGGGQGAGYTFGSGTRLTVV.

This clonotype was counted ten times or more. This rearrangement joins TRBV7-8 to TRBJ1-1; 7 positions match TRBD1. After removal of 5 bases from V and 1 base from J, the junction contained 7 bases not matched to a gene. The CDR3 covers 15 residues. CDR1 and CDR2 (germline): SGHVS, FQNEAQ. The CDR3 DNA follows: TGTGCCAGCAGCCCTACAGGGGTAACGAACACTGAAGCTTTCTTT. This gives the protein CASSPTGVTNTEAFF.

This clonotype was counted ten times or more. This sequence joins TRBV6-1 and TRBJ2-1, with unresolved D. CDR1 is MNHNS and CDR2 is SASEGT in the germline V gene. V lost 5 bases and J 7 bases, leaving 9 bases between the germline ends. The length of the CDR3 is 12 residues. CDR3 in amino acids: CASSPRWNEQFF. In DNA, the CDR3 is TGTGCCAGCAGTCCTCGGTGGAATGAGCAGTTCTTC.